This section outlines one T cell receptor (beta chain) sequence together with its context. A junction end diverges from the germline sequence, so it may reflect a read error. Constant-region priming of 500 ng total RNA yielded TCR beta cDNA. Modified slightly, ARM-PCR produced TCR beta libraries over three nested multiplex PCR rounds. TRBV1-TRBV30 forward primers paired with a C-beta reverse primer were used in the first two PCR rounds, which ran approximately 10 cycles each. TCRdb analysed the multiplex PCR reads with MiXCR anew, one entry per CDR3 protein. Of some 100,000 distinct CDR3 sequences detected, approximately 70% appear once; the ten largest clones hold around 10%. Germline lookup yields CDR1 MNHEY and CDR2 SVGAGI. CDR3 length: 18 residues. This sample was included in a study of tumor-infiltrating lymphocytes in primary liver carcinoma. Background on the study: Ranging in age from 30 to 69 years, the patients were men and women.

Unsorted bulk tissue of about 20-32 mg yielded co-extracted RNA and DNA. The sequence was collected from a woman aged 55 to 70 with primary liver carcinoma and hepatitis B virus infection. V usage is TRBV6-5 and J usage is TRBJ2-1, with 11 bases lining up with TRBD2. Sample: liver tumor tissue from sampling region 2. Indicated subset: tumor region T2, inferior pole. The chain's CDR3 is CANSYGRGISGRVNEQFF. CDR3 DNA: TGTGCCAACAGTTATGGGAGGGGAATTAGCGGGAGGGTTAATGAACAGTTCTTC.